The clone carrying this TCR beta chain has more than one count but fewer than ten. Original handling: The authors estimated nucleated cell counts from reference gene primer amplification. Data came from immunoSEQ multiplex PCR; TCRdb stores just in-frame clones and leaves some out. V and J calls and clone size come straight from that table; D and trimming were deduced from the DNA. Of approximately 190,000 clones listed, about 88% are singletons. The record originates from a study of blood T cell repertoires in COVID-19. On the study more broadly: COVID-19 samples, acute and convalescent, were from the United States, Italy and Spain.

Germline CDR1 reads SGHVS; CDR2 reads FQNEAQ. Trimming took off 5 bases at V and 2 bases at J, with 11 bases between the two ends. The CDR3 is 14 residues long. Material for sequencing was peripheral blood. This sequence joins TRBV7-8 and TRBJ2-3; D possibly corresponds to TRBD1 (6 bases). The TCR was taken from a man aged 30 to 39 with active or convalescent COVID-19. CDR3 in DNA: TGTGCCAGCAGCCGCGACAGGAACACAGATACGCAGTATTTT. Encoded protein: CASSRDRNTDTQYF.